The clone carrying this T cell receptor beta chain came up once. These data belong to a study of blood T cell repertoires in COVID-19. TCRdb's copy holds only in-frame clones and misses some; the assay was immunoSEQ multiplex PCR. Of fewer than 75,000 clones listed, around 84% were seen once; the top ten hold 5.5% to 8.5%. This CDR3 has 18 amino acids. Deletions cut 2 bases from V and 0 bases from J, with 14 bases between. CDR1 is MNHNS, CDR2 SASEGT, per germline. The gene calls are TRBV6-1 and TRBJ1-6; D remains unclear. The sequence was collected from a man in his forties or fifties with active COVID-19. Sequencing input: peripheral blood. The CDR3, as DNA: TGTGCCAGCAGTGAACGGTCTCCAGGCAGCTCCTATAATTCACCCCTCCACTTT. Translating gives CASSERSPGSSYNSPLHF.